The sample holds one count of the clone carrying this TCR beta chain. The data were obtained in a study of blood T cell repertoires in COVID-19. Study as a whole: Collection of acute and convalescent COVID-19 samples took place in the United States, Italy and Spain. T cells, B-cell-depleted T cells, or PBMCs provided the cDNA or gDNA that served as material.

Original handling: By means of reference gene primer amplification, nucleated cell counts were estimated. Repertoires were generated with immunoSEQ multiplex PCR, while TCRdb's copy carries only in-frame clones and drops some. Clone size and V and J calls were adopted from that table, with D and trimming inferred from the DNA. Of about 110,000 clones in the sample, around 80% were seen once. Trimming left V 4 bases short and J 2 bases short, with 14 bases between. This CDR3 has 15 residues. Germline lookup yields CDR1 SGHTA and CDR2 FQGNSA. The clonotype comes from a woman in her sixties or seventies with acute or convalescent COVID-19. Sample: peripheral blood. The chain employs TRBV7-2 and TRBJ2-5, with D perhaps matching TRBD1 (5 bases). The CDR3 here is CASSSPGASQETQYF. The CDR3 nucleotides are TGTGCCAGCAGCTCCCCTGGGGCTAGTCAAGAGACCCAGTACTTC.